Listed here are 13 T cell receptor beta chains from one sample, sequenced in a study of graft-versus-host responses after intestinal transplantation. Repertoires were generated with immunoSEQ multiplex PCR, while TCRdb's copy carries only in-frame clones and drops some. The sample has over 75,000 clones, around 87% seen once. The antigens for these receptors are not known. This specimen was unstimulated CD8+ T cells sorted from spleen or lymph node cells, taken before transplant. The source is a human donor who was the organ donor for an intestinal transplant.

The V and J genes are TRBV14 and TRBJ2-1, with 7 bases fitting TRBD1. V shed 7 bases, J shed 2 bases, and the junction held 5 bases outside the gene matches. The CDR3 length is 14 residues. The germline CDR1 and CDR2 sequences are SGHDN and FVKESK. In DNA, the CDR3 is TGTGCCAGCAACCCGACAGGGCCCTACAATGAGCAGTTCTTC. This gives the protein CASNPTGPYNEQFF.

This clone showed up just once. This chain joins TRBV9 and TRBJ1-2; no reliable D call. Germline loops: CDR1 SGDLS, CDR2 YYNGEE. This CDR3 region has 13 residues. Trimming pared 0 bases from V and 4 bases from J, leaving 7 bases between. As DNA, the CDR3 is TGTGCCAGCAGCGTAGGGCTACTCTATGGCTACACCTTC. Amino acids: CASSVGLLYGYTF.

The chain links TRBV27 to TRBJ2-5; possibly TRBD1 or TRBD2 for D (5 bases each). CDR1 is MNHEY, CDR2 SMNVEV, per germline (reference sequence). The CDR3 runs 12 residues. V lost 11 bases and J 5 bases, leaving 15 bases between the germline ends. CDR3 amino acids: CAGGIGPETQYF. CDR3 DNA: TGTGCCGGGGGAATTGGGCCGGAGACCCAGTACTTC.

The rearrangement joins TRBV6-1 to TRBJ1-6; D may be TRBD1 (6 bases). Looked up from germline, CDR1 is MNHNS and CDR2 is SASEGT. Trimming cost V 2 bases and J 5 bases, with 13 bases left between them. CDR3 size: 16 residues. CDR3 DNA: TGTGCCAGCAGTGAAAATCCAGGGGATGATAATTCACCCCTCCACTTT. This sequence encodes CASSENPGDDNSPLHF.

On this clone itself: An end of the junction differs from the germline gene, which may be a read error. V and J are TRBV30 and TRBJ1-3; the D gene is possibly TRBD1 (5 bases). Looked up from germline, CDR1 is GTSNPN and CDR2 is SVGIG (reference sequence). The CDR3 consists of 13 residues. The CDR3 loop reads CAWSLGGGSTIYF. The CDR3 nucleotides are TGTGCCTGGAGTTTGGGGGGAGGAAGCACCATATATTTT. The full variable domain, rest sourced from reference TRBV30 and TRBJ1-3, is SQTIHQWPATLVQPVGSPLSLECTVEGTSNPNLYWYRQAAGRGLQLLFYSVGIGQISSEVPQNLSASRPQDRQFILSSKKLLLSDSGFYLCAWSLGGGSTIYFGEGSWLTVV.

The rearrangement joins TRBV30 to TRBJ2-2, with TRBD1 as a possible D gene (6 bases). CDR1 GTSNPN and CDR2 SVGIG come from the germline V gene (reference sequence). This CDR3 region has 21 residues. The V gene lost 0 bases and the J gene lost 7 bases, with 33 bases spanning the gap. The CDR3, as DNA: TGTGCCTGGAGTGTACCGGGGCCGTTTAAAATTGGGGGCGCGAATGGCGGGGAGCTGTTTTTT. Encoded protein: CAWSVPGPFKIGGANGGELFF.

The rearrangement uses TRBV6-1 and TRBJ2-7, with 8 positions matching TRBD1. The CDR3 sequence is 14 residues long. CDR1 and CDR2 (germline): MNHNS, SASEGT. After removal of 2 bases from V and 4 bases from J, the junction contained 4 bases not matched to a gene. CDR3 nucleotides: TGTGCCAGCAGTGAAATCACAGGGGGGTACGAGCAGTACTTC. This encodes CASSEITGGYEQYF.

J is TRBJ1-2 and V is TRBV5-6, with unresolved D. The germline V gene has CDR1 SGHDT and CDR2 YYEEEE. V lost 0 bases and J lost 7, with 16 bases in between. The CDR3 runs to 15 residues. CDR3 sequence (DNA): TGTGCCAGCAGCTTGGAGGGATTTTTTAACGGTGGCTACACCTTC. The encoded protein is CASSLEGFFNGGYTF.

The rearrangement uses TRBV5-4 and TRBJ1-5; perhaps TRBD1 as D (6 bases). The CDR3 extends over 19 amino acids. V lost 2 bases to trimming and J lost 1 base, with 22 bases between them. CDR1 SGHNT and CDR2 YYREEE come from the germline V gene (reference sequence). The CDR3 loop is CASSFRVQGREWSNQPQHF. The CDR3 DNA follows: TGTGCCAGCAGCTTTAGGGTTCAGGGGCGGGAGTGGAGCAATCAGCCCCAGCATTTT.

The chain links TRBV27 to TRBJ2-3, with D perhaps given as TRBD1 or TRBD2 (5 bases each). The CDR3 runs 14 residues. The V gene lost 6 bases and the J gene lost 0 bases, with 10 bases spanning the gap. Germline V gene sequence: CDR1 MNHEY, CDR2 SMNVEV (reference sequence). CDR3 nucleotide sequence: TGTGCCAGCAGGTTGGGGGTAAGCACAGATACGCAGTATTTT. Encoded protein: CASRLGVSTDTQYF.

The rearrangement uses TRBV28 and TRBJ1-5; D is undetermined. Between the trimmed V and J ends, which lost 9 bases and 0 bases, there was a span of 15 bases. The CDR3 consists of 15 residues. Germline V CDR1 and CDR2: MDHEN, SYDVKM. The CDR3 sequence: CASRLTSVSNQPQHF. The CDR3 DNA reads TGTGCCAGTAGACTGACCAGTGTTAGCAATCAGCCCCAGCATTTT.

In DNA form, the CDR3 reads TGTGCCAGCAGTCTCAGGGTTGGGAACACTGAAGCTTTCTTT. Residues: CASSLRVGNTEAFF. The chain is built from TRBV6-5 and TRBJ1-1, with a weak D call TRBD1 (5 bases). Germline loops: CDR1 MNHEY, CDR2 SVGAGI. The V and J ends lost 5 bases and 1 base respectively, with 11 bases between them. The CDR3 contains 14 residues.

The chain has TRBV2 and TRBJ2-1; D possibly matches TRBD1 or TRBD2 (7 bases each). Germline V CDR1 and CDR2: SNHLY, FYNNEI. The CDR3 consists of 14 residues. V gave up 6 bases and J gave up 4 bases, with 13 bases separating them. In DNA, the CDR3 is TGTGCCAGCAGCAAGCGGGACAGTTACAATGAGCAGTTCTTC. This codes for CASSKRDSYNEQFF.